This is a list of T cell receptor beta chains from one sample in a study of blood T cell repertoires in COVID-19. Assay: immunoSEQ multiplex PCR; the TCRdb copy retains only in-frame clones and omits some. The table lists roughly 180,000 clones, 79% of them singletons. Sequencing used peripheral blood. The receptors originated from a man aged 60 to 75 with active or convalescent COVID-19. CDR3s include the opening cysteine and the closing phenylalanine or tryptophan. The D gene is left open where the match is weak. Clone size is stated in some rows and not others, as once, few, many or a class when expanded.

J: TRBJ1-1; size: few; D: .; V: TRBV5-1; DNA: TGCGCCAGCAGCTTGGCCTCAAGGGGAAGGTACACTGAAGCTTTCTTT; CDR3: CASSLASRGRYTEAFF
J: TRBJ2-3; size: .; D: TRBD2; V: TRBV15; DNA: TGTGCCACCAGCAGTTTGCGGGGGAGCACAGATACGCAGTATTTT; CDR3: CATSSLRGSTDTQYF
J: TRBJ2-1; size: .; D: .; V: TRBV12-3/TRBV12-4; DNA: TGTGCCAGCAGTATTAGCGGATACAATGAGCAGTTCTTC; CDR3: CASSISGYNEQFF
J: TRBJ2-6; size: .; D: TRBD1; V: TRBV2; DNA: TGTGCCAGCAATCGGCGGACAGGCGAGAGCTCTGGGGCCAACGTCCTGACTTTC; CDR3: CASNRRTGESSGANVLTF
J: TRBJ2-7; size: many; D: .; V: TRBV7-2; DNA: TGTGCCAGCAGCTTCGGGGTTCGGGAGCAGTACTTC; CDR3: CASSFGVREQYF
J: TRBJ2-5; size: .; D: TRBD1; V: TRBV15; DNA: TGTGCCACCCGACAGGGGGCCTTAGAGACCCAGTACTTC; CDR3: CATRQGALETQYF
J: TRBJ2-6; size: .; D: .; V: TRBV5-1; DNA: TGCGCCAGCAGCCGGAGGGTGGGGGAAGGGGCCAACGTCCTGACTTTC; CDR3: CASSRRVGEGANVLTF
J: TRBJ2-3; size: .; D: TRBD2; V: TRBV29-1; DNA: TGCAGCGTGCGGACTAGCGGGAGGACAGATACGCAGTATTTT; CDR3: CSVRTSGRTDTQYF
J: TRBJ1-1; size: .; D: .; V: TRBV19; DNA: TGTGCCAGTAGTAATACGGGGTACACTGAAGCTTTCTTT; CDR3: CASSNTGYTEAFF
J: TRBJ2-3; size: many; D: TRBD2; V: TRBV4-3; DNA: TGCGCCAGCAGCCAAGAAGCGGGATCCGTCACAGATACGCAGTATTTT; CDR3: CASSQEAGSVTDTQYF
J: TRBJ1-2; size: once; D: .; V: TRBV10-3; DNA: TGTGCCATCAGTGAAATGGTCGAGCACTATGGCTACACCTTC; CDR3: CAISEMVEHYGYTF
J: TRBJ2-1; size: .; D: TRBD1; V: TRBV19; DNA: TGTGCCAGCACCGGACAGGGAAGCAATGAGCAGTTCTTC; CDR3: CASTGQGSNEQFF
J: TRBJ1-5; size: .; D: TRBD1; V: TRBV7-8; DNA: TGTGCCAGCAGCTTTGACAGGGGGACCTATCAGCCCCAGCATTTT; CDR3: CASSFDRGTYQPQHF
J: TRBJ1-4; size: .; D: .; V: TRBV7-9; DNA: TGTGCCAGCAGCTTTCAGACACCCGGAGGAGAAAAACTGTTTTTT; CDR3: CASSFQTPGGEKLFF
J: TRBJ2-2; size: .; D: .; V: TRBV10-2; DNA: TGCGCCAGCAGTGAATTCGGCGGCAACACCGGGGAGCTGTTTTTT; CDR3: CASSEFGGNTGELFF
J: TRBJ2-7; size: .; D: TRBD1; V: TRBV4-3; DNA: TGCGCCAGCAGCCAGGGGACAGGAGGGCGCGAGCAGTACTTC; CDR3: CASSQGTGGREQYF
J: TRBJ1-6; size: few; D: .; V: TRBV7-9; DNA: TGTGCCAGCAGCTCGACAGTTACGAATTCACCCCTCCACTTT; CDR3: CASSSTVTNSPLHF
J: TRBJ1-5; size: .; D: .; V: TRBV2; DNA: TGTGCCAGCAGTGTTGAAGGGGGTCAGCCCCAGCATTTT; CDR3: CASSVEGGQPQHF
J: TRBJ2-2; size: .; D: .; V: TRBV5-1; DNA: TGCGCCAGTCGATTTTCGGACAGAAACACCGGGGAGCTGTTTTTT; CDR3: CASRFSDRNTGELFF
J: TRBJ2-2; size: .; D: TRBD2; V: TRBV19; DNA: TGTGCCAATACCTCTCGGACTAGCGGGGACCTTTGGGGAACCGGGGAGCTGTTTTTT; CDR3: CANTSRTSGDLWGTGELFF
J: TRBJ1-4; size: .; D: .; V: TRBV7-9; DNA: TGTGCCAGCAGCATCCAATTCAAACTGTTTTTT; CDR3: CASSIQFKLFF